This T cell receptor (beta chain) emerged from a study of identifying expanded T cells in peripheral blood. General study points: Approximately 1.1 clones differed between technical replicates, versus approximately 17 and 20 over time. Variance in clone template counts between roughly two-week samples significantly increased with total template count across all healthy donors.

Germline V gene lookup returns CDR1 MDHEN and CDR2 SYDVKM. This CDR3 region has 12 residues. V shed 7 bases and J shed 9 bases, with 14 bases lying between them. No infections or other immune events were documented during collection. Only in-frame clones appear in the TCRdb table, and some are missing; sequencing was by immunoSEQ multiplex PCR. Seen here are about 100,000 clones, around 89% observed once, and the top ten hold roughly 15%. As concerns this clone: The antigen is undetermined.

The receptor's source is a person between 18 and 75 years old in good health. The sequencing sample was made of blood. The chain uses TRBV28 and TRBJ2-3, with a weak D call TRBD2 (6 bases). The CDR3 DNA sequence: TGTGCCAGCATAGCCGGGACTCGAACGCAGTATTTT. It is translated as CASIAGTRTQYF.